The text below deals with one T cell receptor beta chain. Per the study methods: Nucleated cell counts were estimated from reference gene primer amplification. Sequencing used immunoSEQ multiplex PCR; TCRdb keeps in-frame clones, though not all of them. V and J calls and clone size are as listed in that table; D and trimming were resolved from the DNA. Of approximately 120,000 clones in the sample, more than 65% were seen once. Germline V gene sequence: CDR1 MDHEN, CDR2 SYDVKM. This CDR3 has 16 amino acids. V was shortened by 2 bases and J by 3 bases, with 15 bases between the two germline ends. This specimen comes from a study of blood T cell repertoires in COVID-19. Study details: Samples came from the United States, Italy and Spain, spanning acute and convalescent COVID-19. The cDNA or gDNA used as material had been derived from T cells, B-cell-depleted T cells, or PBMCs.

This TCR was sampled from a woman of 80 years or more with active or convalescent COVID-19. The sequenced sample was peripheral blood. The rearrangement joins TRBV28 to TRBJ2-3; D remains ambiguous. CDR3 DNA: TGTGCCAGCAGTTTAGAGTTTTCTCCGTGGACAGATACGCAGTATTTT. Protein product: CASSLEFSPWTDTQYF.